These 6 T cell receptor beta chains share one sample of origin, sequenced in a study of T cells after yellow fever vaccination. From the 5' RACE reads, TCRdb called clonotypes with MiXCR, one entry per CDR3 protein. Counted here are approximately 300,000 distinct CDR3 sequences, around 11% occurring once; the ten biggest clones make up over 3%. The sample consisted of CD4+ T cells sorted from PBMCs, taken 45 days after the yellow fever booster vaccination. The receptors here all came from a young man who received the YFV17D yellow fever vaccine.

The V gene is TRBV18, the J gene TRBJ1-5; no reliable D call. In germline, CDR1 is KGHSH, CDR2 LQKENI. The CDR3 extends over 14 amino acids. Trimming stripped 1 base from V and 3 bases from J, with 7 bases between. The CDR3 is CASSPLGYNQPQHF. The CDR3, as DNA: TGTGCCAGCTCACCACTAGGCTACAATCAGCCCCAGCATTTT.

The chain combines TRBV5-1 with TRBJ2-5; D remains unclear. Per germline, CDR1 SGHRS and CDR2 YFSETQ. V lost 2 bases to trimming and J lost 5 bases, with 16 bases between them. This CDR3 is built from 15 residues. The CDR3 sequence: CASSLGQTSEETQYF. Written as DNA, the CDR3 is TGCGCCAGCAGCTTAGGTCAAACCTCTGAGGAGACCCAGTACTTC.

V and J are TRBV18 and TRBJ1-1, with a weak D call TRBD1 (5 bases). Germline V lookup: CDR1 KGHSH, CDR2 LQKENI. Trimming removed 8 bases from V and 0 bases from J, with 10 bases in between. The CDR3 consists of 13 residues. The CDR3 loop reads CASLSQVNTEAFF. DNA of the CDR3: TGTGCCAGCCTATCACAGGTGAACACTGAAGCTTTCTTT.

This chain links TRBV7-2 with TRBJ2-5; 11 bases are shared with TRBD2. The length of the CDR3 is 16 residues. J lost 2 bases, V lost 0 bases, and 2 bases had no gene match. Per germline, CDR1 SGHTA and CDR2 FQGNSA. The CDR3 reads CASSLALAGGQETQYF. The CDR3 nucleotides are TGTGCCAGCAGCTTAGCGCTAGCGGGGGGACAAGAGACCCAGTACTTC.

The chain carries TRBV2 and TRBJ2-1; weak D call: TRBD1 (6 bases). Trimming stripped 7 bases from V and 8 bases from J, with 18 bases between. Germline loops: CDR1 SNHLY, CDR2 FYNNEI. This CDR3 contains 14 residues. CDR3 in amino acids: CASKTSLGGYEQFF. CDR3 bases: TGTGCCAGCAAGACAAGTTTAGGGGGTTATGAGCAGTTCTTC.

CDR3 amino acids: CASSFPQGRRETQYF. CDR3 coding DNA: TGTGCCAGCAGTTTCCCCCAGGGGCGACGGGAGACCCAGTACTTC. The V call is TRBV6-2 or TRBV6-3, the J call TRBJ2-5; the D gene is possibly TRBD1 (6 bases). The CDR3 contains 15 residues. Germline V lookup: CDR1 MNHEY, CDR2 SVGEGT. V was trimmed by 4 bases and J by 5 bases, leaving 17 bases between them.